These T cell receptor beta chains were read from a single sample in a study of OX40 agonist ivuxolimab in advanced cancers. Clones were read by immunoSEQ multiplex PCR, and TCRdb kept only the in-frame ones, dropping some. The sample has tens of thousands of clones; about 90% are singletons. Material: CD4+ or CD8+ T cells sorted from blood, obtained in a trial of the OX40 agonist ivuxolimab. The source is an adult with an advanced solid tumor such as melanoma, head and neck, liver or kidney cancer. Each CDR3 is given with its conserved first and last residue.

CDR3aa,v_gene
CASSLDGWGGLTDTQYF,TRBV5-1
CASSLTQGAQETQYF,TRBV11-2
CASSTGGQQSNQPQHF,TRBV2
CASGFEVTGELFF,TRBV12-5
CASSSVQEYEQFF,TRBV18
CASSLEARNGYGYTF,TRBV7-8
CASSESLSGSGNTIYF,TRBV6-1
CSVEYSGGTEAFF,TRBV29-1
CASSLIESGANVLTF,TRBV5-1
CATSTEQGSGNTIYF,TRBV6-5
CASSLEGRSSNQPQHF,TRBV7-8
CATTARGRTGGQPQHF,TRBV28
CASSLFQGAGAKNIQYF,TRBV28
CASSDPTTGGTGNTIYF,TRBV25-1
CASSVKTGGLVDEQFF,TRBV9
CASIPPGGTEAFF,TRBV6-6
CASSQEGMGTDLSYEQYF,TRBV4-2
CASSYSPGTSPLHF,TRBV6-5
CAINAGQGQTDTQYF,TRBV10-3
CASSHLGPVEKLFF,TRBV4-1
CASSSGQGKYGYTF,TRBV18
CAIPPGQAGGYTF,TRBV2
CASSPTNTEAFF,TRBV6-1
CASSLADRENTEAFF,TRBV5-1
CASSQLGTQNTEAFF,TRBV4-2
CASSLVPETYEQYF,TRBV5-1
CASSFILAGATDTQYF,TRBV28
CASRTSSGLGTDTQYF,TRBV7-9
CASSLTVNEKLFF,TRBV6-5
CASIPAGLGNTIYF,TRBV6-6
CASSLNSGELFF,TRBV7-8
CASSIGTSGGPYQETQYF,TRBV7-3
CASSIWQPSGNTIYF,TRBV19
CGAWGGGQPQHF,TRBV6-1
CASSDQGGSTNEKLFF,TRBV25-1
CASSQVDSGYNSPLHF,TRBV4-2
CSVGAGASDTQYF,TRBV29-1
CASTSSVKENTEAFF,TRBV6-6
CASSESGHLNTEAFF,TRBV10-1
CASSLDGGGRKTQYF,TRBV7-2
CASSIGLAGGSSYNEQFF,TRBV19
CASSLAQGGNSNQPQHF,TRBV5-4
CASSLEGNTEAFF,TRBV7-9
CASSTTRLRGSPLHF,TRBV6-5
CASTPRSRDPNYGYTF,TRBV19
CASRGTRDTEAFF,TRBV27